These 25 T cell receptor beta chains came from one sample sequenced in a study of blood T cell repertoires in COVID-19 (dated by TCRdb to 2020 to 2021). Library preparation employed the immunoSEQ multiplex PCR assay. The clones in this table, taken by TCRdb from immuneACCESS, are in-frame only. Not every clone is retained; where verified, under half of the shortfall comes from an unresolved V gene, and the cause of the rest is unknown. In all, the sample holds roughly 200,000 clones, and 75% to 85% of those were seen once. Roughly 8.2% of the sample is taken by the ten largest. Sequenced material: peripheral blood. The receptors were sampled from an elderly woman with COVID-19, enrolled during active disease.

The rearrangement joins TRBV4-2 to TRBJ2-3; D may be TRBD1 (6 bases). This CDR3 contains 14 residues. Per the germline V gene, CDR1 is LGHNA and CDR2 is YNFKEQ. V dropped 10 bases and J dropped 0 bases, with 14 bases sitting between them. In DNA form, the CDR3 reads TGTGCCACTAACGAGGGGGTTAGCACAGATACGCAGTATTTT. It encodes CATNEGVSTDTQYF.

The gene calls are TRBV5-1 and TRBJ1-2; 7 bases align to TRBD1. The length of the CDR3 is 16 residues. The germline gives CDR1 SGHRS, CDR2 YFSETQ. Unmatched junction bases numbered 9, after V lost 0 bases and J lost 4 bases. Here the CDR3 DNA reads TGCGCCAGCAGCTTGGGAGGGGCGCAGGGGGGCTATGGCTACACCTTC. It yields the protein CASSLGGAQGGYGYTF.

The V and J genes are TRBV6-5 and TRBJ2-7; no firm D call. Trimming took off 10 bases at V and 5 bases at J, with 18 bases between the two ends. This CDR3 contains 13 residues. CDR1 is MNHEY and CDR2 is SVGAGI in the germline V gene. CDR3 loop: CANSRLRRDEQYF. The DNA of the CDR3 is TGTGCCAACTCACGTCTTCGCCGGGACGAGCAGTACTTC.

The gene calls are TRBV5-1 and TRBJ1-2; weak D call: TRBD1 (6 bases). Germline CDR1 is SGHRS and CDR2 is YFSETQ. This CDR3 region has 13 residues. Trimming removed 5 bases at V and 7 bases at J, with 15 bases between. The CDR3 DNA reads as TGCGCCAGCAGTTTAACTACAGGGTCTGGCTACACCTTC. Its translation is CASSLTTGSGYTF. The whole variable domain, filled in from reference TRBV5-1 and TRBJ1-2, reads KAGVTQTPRYLIKTRGQQVTLSCSPISGHRSVSWYQQTPGQGLQFLFEYFSETQRNKGNFPGRFSGRQFSNSRSEMNVSTLELGDSALYLCASSLTTGSGYTFGSGTRLTVV.

The J gene is TRBJ1-1, the V gene TRBV2; 7 bases line up with TRBD1. Germline CDR1 is SNHLY and CDR2 is FYNNEI. The CDR3 length is 14 residues. J was trimmed by 1 base and V by 6 bases; bases with no gene match: 5. The CDR3 spells CASRTGRQNTEAFF. CDR3 DNA: TGTGCCAGCAGGACAGGGCGGCAGAACACTGAAGCTTTCTTT.

The chain links TRBV5-4 to TRBJ2-3, with D tentatively TRBD2 (6 bases). This CDR3 has 14 amino acids. Looked up from germline, CDR1 is SGHNT and CDR2 is YYREEE (reference sequence). With 5 bases removed from V and 8 bases from J, the gap between germline ends came to 18 bases. The CDR3 loop reads CASRWGDKRATQYF. The CDR3 nucleotides read TGTGCCAGCAGGTGGGGGGATAAGAGGGCTACGCAGTATTTT.

The V gene is TRBV5-1, the J gene TRBJ2-3; 8 bases match TRBD2. CDR1 is SGHRS and CDR2 is YFSETQ in the germline V gene. The CDR3 spans 15 residues. The J segment lost 1 base and the V segment lost 2 bases, leaving 3 bases of the junction unmatched. The CDR3 here is CASSFSGAGTDTQYF. The CDR3 DNA follows: TGCGCCAGCAGCTTTAGCGGGGCTGGCACAGATACGCAGTATTTT.

The chain employs TRBV7-9 and TRBJ2-7; 7 nucleotides line up with TRBD1. Trimming removed 0 bases from V and 2 bases from J; junction bases left unmatched: 7. Germline V gives CDR1 SEHNR, CDR2 FQNEAQ (reference sequence). This CDR3 comprises 16 residues. As DNA, the CDR3 is TGTGCCAGCAGCTTAGCCGCCGGGACAGATACCTACGAGCAGTACTTC. As protein: CASSLAAGTDTYEQYF.

As DNA, the CDR3 is TGTGCCAGTCGACAGGGGAAGTGGCCTGAGAACACTGAAGCTTTCTTT. Translation gives CASRQGKWPENTEAFF. The genes are TRBV18 and TRBJ1-1; 8 bases fit TRBD1. Trimming removed 9 bases from V and 1 base from J; junction bases left unmatched: 13. Germline CDR1 is KGHSH and CDR2 is LQKENI. This CDR3 comprises 16 residues.

In nucleotides, the CDR3 is TGTGCCAGCAGCTTCGGGCCCCAGCAGGGGTGGGGGACTGAAGCTTTCTTT. Encoded protein: CASSFGPQQGWGTEAFF. This chain links TRBV5-6 with TRBJ1-1; TRBD1 might be the D (6 bases). The germline gives CDR1 SGHDT, CDR2 YYEEEE. V was trimmed by 2 bases and J by 5 bases, leaving 22 bases between them. This CDR3 is 17 amino acids long.

This clone was found once. The chain combines TRBV19 with TRBJ2-6; 9 bases are a match to TRBD1. The CDR3 is made up of 18 amino acids. The ends lost 9 bases at V and 2 bases at J; junction bases unmatched: 14. The germline gives CDR1 LNHDA, CDR2 SQIVND (reference sequence). DNA of the CDR3: TGTGCCAGCAGGGCCCACGGGACAGGGAGGGCTGGGGCCAACGTCCTGACTTTC. It translates to CASRAHGTGRAGANVLTF.

The V call is TRBV18, the J call TRBJ2-1; 8 nucleotides align to TRBD2. Trimming cost V 3 bases and J 6 bases; bases outside gene matches: 4. Germline-derived CDR1 and CDR2 are KGHSH and LQKENI. There are 14 residues in the CDR3. CDR3 nucleotide sequence: TGTGCCAGCTCACCGTTCAGCGGGAGCAATGAGCAGTTCTTC. The encoded protein is CASSPFSGSNEQFF.

The rearrangement links TRBV7-2 to TRBJ2-7, with D hard to call. CDR1 SGHTA and CDR2 FQGNSA come from the germline V gene. The V gene lost 3 bases and the J gene lost 7 bases, with 16 bases spanning the gap. The CDR3 totals 14 residues. This CDR3 reads CASSFERLTEEQYF. Written as DNA, the CDR3 is TGTGCCAGCAGCTTTGAGAGACTTACGGAAGAGCAGTACTTC.

The rearrangement links TRBV19 to TRBJ2-1; TRBD2 is a possible D gene (6 bases). The CDR3 is 15 residues long. Per the germline V gene, CDR1 is LNHDA and CDR2 is SQIVND (reference sequence). The V end lost 5 bases, the J end lost 10 bases, and 21 bases lay between the germline ends. CDR3 region: CASSLGTYLQWEQFF. The CDR3 DNA follows: TGTGCCAGTAGTTTGGGGACTTACCTACAATGGGAGCAGTTCTTC.

The chain combines TRBV19 with TRBJ2-1; D is possibly TRBD1 (6 bases). Germline V CDR1 and CDR2: LNHDA, SQIVND (reference sequence). V was clipped by 9 bases and J by 4 bases, with 25 bases between them. This CDR3 is built from 17 residues. CDR3 nucleotides: TGTGCCAGCAAGCCTTTGACAGGCAAATTTTCTTACAATGAGCAGTTCTTC. Translated, it gives CASKPLTGKFSYNEQFF.

The chain has TRBV14 and TRBJ1-2; D is perhaps TRBD1 (5 bases). Trimming removed 4 bases from V and 4 bases from J, with 10 bases in between. Germline CDR1 SGHDN, CDR2 FVKESK. This CDR3 region has 13 residues. CDR3 DNA sequence: TGTGCCAGCAGCCGCTACAGGAGCTATGGCTACACCTTC. This encodes CASSRYRSYGYTF.

J is TRBJ2-7 and V is TRBV7-3, with a weak D call TRBD2 (6 bases). The CDR3 extends over 15 amino acids. V shed 1 base and J shed 3 bases, with 13 bases lying between them. In germline, CDR1 is SGHTA, CDR2 FQGTGA. The CDR3 DNA is TGTGCCAGCAGCTTAAGTCGAACGGGAGTCTACGAGCAGTACTTC. Amino acids: CASSLSRTGVYEQYF. Using reference TRBV7-3 and TRBJ2-7 for the parts outside the CDR3, the full variable domain is GAGVSQTPSNKVTEKGKYVELRCDPISGHTALYWYRQSLGQGPEFLIYFQGTGAADDSGLPNDRFFAVRPEGSVSTLKIQRTERGDSAVYLCASSLSRTGVYEQYFGPGTRLTVT.

The gene calls are TRBV11-2 and TRBJ2-5; 9 positions agree with TRBD2. The V segment lost 4 bases and the J segment 1 base; nucleotides outside the gene matches: 7. The CDR3 length is 16 residues. Germline assignment: CDR1 SGHAT and CDR2 FQNNGV. CDR3 nucleotide sequence: TGTGCCAGCAGCTCCTCCGGGACTAGCTCCCAAGAGACCCAGTACTTC. It specifies CASSSSGTSSQETQYF.

V and J are TRBV6-5 and TRBJ1-2, with 9 bases fitting TRBD1. Unmatched junction bases numbered 4, after V lost 4 bases and J lost 7 bases. CDR1 and CDR2 (germline): MNHEY, SVGAGI. This CDR3 has 13 amino acids. DNA of the CDR3: TGTGCCAGCAGTTTGACAGGGGGTGGTGGCTACACCTTC. As protein: CASSLTGGGGYTF.

The chain uses TRBV18 and TRBJ2-7, with D possibly TRBD2 on 6 matching bases. Trimming took off 8 bases at V and 2 bases at J, with 13 bases between the two ends. CDR1 and CDR2 (germline): KGHSH, LQKENI. The CDR3 is made up of 13 amino acids. This CDR3 reads CASSRDSTYEQYF. DNA for the CDR3: TGTGCCAGCAGCCGGGACTCCACCTACGAGCAGTACTTC.

CDR3 coding DNA: TGTGCCAGCAGCTTGAGGATGAACACTGAAGCTTTCTTT. Translated, it gives CASSLRMNTEAFF. The V and J genes are TRBV7-8 and TRBJ1-1; D gene unclear. Germline lookup yields CDR1 SGHVS and CDR2 FQNEAQ. The CDR3 has 13 residues. The V end lost 3 bases, the J end lost 0 bases, and 5 bases lay between the germline ends. Full variable domain (remainder filled in from reference TRBV7-8 and TRBJ1-1): GAGVSQSPRYKVAKRGQDVALRCDPISGHVSLFWYQQALGQGPEFLTYFQNEAQLDKSGLPSDRFFAERPEGSVSTLKIQRTQQEDSAVYLCASSLRMNTEAFFGQGTRLTVV.

CDR3 protein: CASSQVAGGLSSYEQYF. The CDR3 DNA is TGCGCCAGCAGCCAAGTAGCGGGGGGATTAAGCTCCTACGAGCAGTACTTC. The chain is built from TRBV4-1 and TRBJ2-7; 10 bases are a match to TRBD2. V lost 1 base to trimming and J lost 0 bases; unmatched junction nucleotides: 6. The CDR3 runs to 17 residues. Germline CDR1 and CDR2: MGHRA and YSYEKL.

The chain carries TRBV6-5 and TRBJ2-2; tentatively, D is TRBD1 (6 bases). Trimming removed 2 bases at V and 1 base at J, with 8 bases between. The CDR3 runs to 15 residues. The germline CDR1 and CDR2 sequences are MNHEY and SVGAGI. The CDR3 DNA reads TGTGCCAGCAGTTACGGGACACTGAACACCGGGGAGCTGTTTTTT. It specifies CASSYGTLNTGELFF.

There are a few counts of this clone. This chain joins TRBV7-3 and TRBJ2-3; tentative D call: TRBD2 (7 bases). Germline loops: CDR1 SGHTA, CDR2 FQGTGA. The CDR3 consists of 16 residues. V dropped 5 bases and J dropped 3 bases, with 18 bases sitting between them. Here the CDR3 reads CASSPSEGGGTDTQYF. In DNA, the CDR3 is TGTGCCAGCAGCCCTTCCGAGGGGGGAGGGACAGATACGCAGTATTTT.

The chain combines TRBV28 with TRBJ1-3; tentatively, D is TRBD1 (6 bases). The germline V and J ends were trimmed by 5 bases and 4 bases, with 18 bases remaining between them. Germline loops: CDR1 MDHEN, CDR2 SYDVKM. This CDR3 is 16 amino acids long. The CDR3 DNA sequence: TGTGCCAGCAGTCTCCCAGGGGCTCATATGGGAAACACCATATATTTT. Amino acids: CASSLPGAHMGNTIYF.